What follows is one T cell receptor beta chain and its context. This clone was recorded only once. The target of this receptor is not known. No much larger clone exists at a distance of one base, and base qualities are not known. From cysteine to phenylalanine, the CDR3 is 16 amino acids long. Just the 48-base CDR3 DNA is kept, in frame starting at base 1. For CDR1 and CDR2, the germline V gene lists SGHTS and YDEGEE. V is pruned by 3 bases and J by 0 bases, leaving 7 bases of the junction without a gene match. The method was the immunoSEQ multiplex PCR assay. For the multiplex PCR, a mixture combining 60 forward primers for TCR Vbeta segments and 13 reverse primers for TCR Jbeta segments was used. The CDR3 region of rearranged TCR beta genes was amplified from genomic DNA with a multiplex PCR assay. The amplified TCR beta libraries were sequenced on the Illumina HiSeq System as 87-base-pair reads. The study's own analysis went as follows. A later analysis counted about 80 million unique TCR beta chains across the 640 or so repertoires, and some 11 million of these chains were shared by at least two donors. Raw reads were error-corrected and collapsed into unique sequences with a nearest-neighbor algorithm that merged closely related sequences to remove PCR and sequencing errors. CDR3 sequences were aligned to IMGT reference sequences to assign V, D and J gene segments. For a sequence to be retained, at least a six-nucleotide match to both a V gene segment and a J gene segment was required. A rearrangement counted as productive if the CDR3 had no stop codons and remained in frame with V and J, and every other rearrangement counted as non-productive. CDR3 was defined according to IMGT convention as the region running from the second conserved V-encoded cysteine to the conserved J-encoded phenylalanine. Sequences without an unambiguous match to a single V gene segment were excluded from the earlier analysis of almost 600 of the donors. An earlier analysis of fewer than 750 of the donors called V segments functional above 56.7% productive rearrangements and segregating when the between-donor standard deviation exceeded 5%. A statistical classification framework was built for diagnosing cytomegalovirus status from the catalog of TCR beta chain sequences. In a later analysis, TCR nucleotide sequences were compared against IMGT/GENE-DB human TR gene sequences so that V and J genes could be assigned. A later analysis assigned CDR3 sequences and most-parsimonious VDJ recombination scenarios with the TCRdist pipeline. In a later analysis, each TCR beta chain was defined by its CDR3 amino acid sequence together with its V-gene family, and reads without a unique V-gene family were excluded. To address suspected cross-contamination and a sequencing artifact, a later analysis removed under 600 highly shared, low-generation-probability nucleotide sequences. In a later analysis, a clonal expansion index was calculated for each public chain from normalized within-repertoire ranks of inferred template counts. A later analysis computed generation probabilities with a VDJ recombination model fitted to out-of-frame rearrangements, and checked the results against IGoR. A later analysis scored TCR-TCR, TCR-HLA and TCR-CMV co-occurrence with hypergeometric tests, applying a repertoire-size bias correction to TCR pairs. False discovery rates were estimated in a later analysis by permuting HLA or CMV assignments 20 times. In a later analysis, co-occurring TCRs were grouped using DBSCAN, with TCRdist sequence similarity added in when clustering inside HLA-allele-positive subsets. Repertoires with fewer than 30,000 or more than 120,000 public chains, plus five repertoires with anomalous nucleotide sharing, were excluded from co-occurrence clustering. The immuneACCESS repertoire file appears here via TCRdb, limited to in-frame rearrangements. These files lack a portion of the clones; in checked studies, under half of the deficit traces to unresolved V genes, and the cause of the others is not known. V and J calls and clone size come straight from that table; D and trimming were deduced from the DNA. The sample table holds some 100,000 clones, of which 74% were seen once. Clones ranked in the top ten supply about 2% of the sample.

The cohort was made up of 666 healthy bone marrow donors. At the time of sampling, all cohort members were nominally healthy, though unrecorded immune exposures were likely present. Of the 690 or so cohort members, about 270 had a positive CMV serostatus and 350 to 450 had a negative one, while no CMV serostatus was recorded for the donor. A peripheral blood sample was collected from each donor, and TCR beta sequencing was performed on peripheral blood mononuclear cells. The Qiagen DNeasy Blood Extraction Kit was used to extract genomic DNA from the blood cell samples. These data come from a study of cytomegalovirus exposure and HLA in healthy donors (dated by TCRdb to about 2017). A note on the overall study: According to an earlier analysis of 587 of the donors, about 190 million T cells yielded 100 million or so unique TCR beta sequences and approximately 300 Gb of sequence data. About 300 gigabases of sequencing data and roughly 81 million unique TCR sequences made up an early release that covered roughly 670 HLA-typed donors. Of the approximately 400 genotyped donors, around 81% fell in the genetic ancestry cluster associated with self-reported Caucasian donors. The study was designed to test whether signatures of past pathogen exposure could be identified by cataloging public T cell receptors. The study profiled the T cell repertoires of more than 500 subjects by immunosequencing and related them to cytomegalovirus serostatus. A separate validation cohort of 100 to 150 different subjects was used in addition to the roughly 620-subject first cohort. To predict cytomegalovirus infection status, the study combined high-throughput TCR immunosequencing, statistical association of individual TCRs with disease status, and machine learning. A later analysis re-analyzed previously published TCR beta repertoires from 650 to 800 donors and added high-resolution HLA genotyping to study TCR occurrence patterns. In the later analysis, no new phenotypic data were used to find candidate immune exposures; instead, reliance was placed on TCR beta sequences and their occurrence across donors. An earlier analysis of a few hundred of the donors applied high-throughput TCR beta sequencing to assess whether each TCR beta V gene segment acted as functional or pseudogenic. Donor age, sex, ethnicity and CMV serostatus were compiled together with the repertoire data. In a later genetic analysis, genome-wide SNP genotypes for about three fifths of the roughly 670 donors were used, and that subset was treated as a discovery cohort. All discovery cohort repertoires had been generated on a single sequencing platform. Both class I and class II loci were covered by HLA typing, at four-digit resolution. The number of typed donors differed by locus: about 629-630 for A, B, C, DRB1 and DQB1; some 500 for DQA1; some 610 for DPA1; and roughly 490 for DPB1. Because of strong linkage in the cohort, 5 or 6 DR-DQ haplotypes were treated as single units for association and clustering. Among almost 400 genotyped donors of the cohort, an average of approximately 240,000 unique TCR beta nucleotide sequences were sequenced per donor, roughly 18% of them non-productive. Overall results and qualifications from the work: A later analysis reported that several top co-occurrence clusters appeared linked to parvovirus B19, influenza, CMV and Epstein-Barr virus. According to the authors, the approach could potentially be generalized to other disease states and immunological phenotypes. Correlated functional status among segregating V segments might reflect linkage disequilibrium, but an unknown experimental factor could not be ruled out. The classifier was reported to diagnose cytomegalovirus status with high specificity and sensitivity in both the original cohort and the validation cohort. According to a later analysis, TCR association rates differed among HLA loci, with DRB1 alleles showing the most associated TCRs and HLA-C alleles showing the fewest. Because HLA typing was unavailable for some donors at each locus, only the typed subset was used in association tests. Because counts were too low, some 16 rarely observed V segments, including chromosome 9 orphons, were excluded from the earlier analysis of several hundred of the donors. Most TCR sequences were observed very rarely across donors, whereas some public TCRs were present in many individuals. An association between a missense DCLRE1C variant and V-gene and J-gene trimming of TCR beta chains was found in a later genetic analysis and replicated in an independent cohort. Strong co-occurrence of HLA alleles, especially DR and DQ, made assigning TCR associations to individual alleles difficult. A further reported finding was that TCR beta sequences accurately predicted the HLA-A and HLA-B alleles for most subjects in the first cohort. In this cohort, only TCR beta chains were sequenced, and detectable features were limited by the absence of alpha or paired-chain data. For the cohort, immune exposure information was limited to CMV serostatus. The presence/absence analyses assumed that sequencing depth was roughly uniform across donors, and that assumption may not be true. In a later analysis, most CMV-associated TCR beta chains were found to appear HLA-restricted, with HLA associations seemingly driven largely by CMV exposure. Broadly in line with IMGT annotations, most TCR beta V segments showed up in productive rearrangements about 87% or about 30% of the time in an earlier analysis of several hundred of the donors. A cluster of highly shared sequence variants was judged likely to represent a technical artifact of the sequencing pipeline. The study gave a list of over 150 TCR beta chains associated with cytomegalovirus. A later analysis found that HLA-associated TCR beta chains were more clonally expanded and had lower generation probabilities than equally common non-associated chains. In vitro tests confirmed that a few of the cytomegalovirus-associated TCR beta chains recognize cytomegalovirus antigens. In a later analysis, some 17,000 TCR beta sequences were associated with specific HLA alleles at a false discovery rate of 0.05. Because the 87-base-pair reads could not distinguish some IMGT-functional V segments, including TRBV6-2 and TRBV6-3, those segments were excluded. According to a later genetic analysis, donors in an Asian-associated ancestry cluster had fewer N-insertions in productive TCRs than the approximately 710-donor mean.

The chain is encoded by TRBV5-8 joined to TRBJ2-3; 7 nucleotides in the junction match TRBD1. What was sequenced was PBMCs. This TCR came from a human donor in good health. The DNA reads TGTGCCAGCAGCTGGGATGACAGGGCTAGCACAGATACGCAGTATTTT. Its protein is CASSWDDRASTDTQYF.